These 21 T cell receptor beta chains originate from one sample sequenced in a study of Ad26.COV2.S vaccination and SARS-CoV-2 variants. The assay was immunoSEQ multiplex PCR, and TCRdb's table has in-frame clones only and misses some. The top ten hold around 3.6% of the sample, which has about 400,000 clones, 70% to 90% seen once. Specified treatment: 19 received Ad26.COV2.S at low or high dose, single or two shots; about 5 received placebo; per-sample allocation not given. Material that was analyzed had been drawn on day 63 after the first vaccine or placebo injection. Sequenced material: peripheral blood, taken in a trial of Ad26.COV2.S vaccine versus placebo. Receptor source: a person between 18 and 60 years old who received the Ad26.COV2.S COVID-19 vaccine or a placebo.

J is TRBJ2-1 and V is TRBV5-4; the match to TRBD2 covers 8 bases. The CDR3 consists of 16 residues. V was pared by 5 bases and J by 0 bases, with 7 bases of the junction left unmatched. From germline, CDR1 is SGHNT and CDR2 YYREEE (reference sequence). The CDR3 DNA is TGTGCCAGCAGTCGAACTAGCGGAAGCTCCTACAATGAGCAGTTCTTC. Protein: CASSRTSGSSYNEQFF.

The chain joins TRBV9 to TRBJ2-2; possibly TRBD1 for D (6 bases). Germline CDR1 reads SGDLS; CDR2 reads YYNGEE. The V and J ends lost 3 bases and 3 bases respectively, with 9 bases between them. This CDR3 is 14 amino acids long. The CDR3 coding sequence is TGTGCCAGCAGCGCGACAGGCGACACCGGGGAGCTGTTTTTT. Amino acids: CASSATGDTGELFF. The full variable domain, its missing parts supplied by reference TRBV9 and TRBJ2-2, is DSGVTQTPKHLITATGQRVTLRCSPRSGDLSVYWYQQSLDQGLQFLIQYYNGEERAKGNILERFSAQQFPDLHSELNLSSLELGDSALYFCASSATGDTGELFFGEGSRLTVL.

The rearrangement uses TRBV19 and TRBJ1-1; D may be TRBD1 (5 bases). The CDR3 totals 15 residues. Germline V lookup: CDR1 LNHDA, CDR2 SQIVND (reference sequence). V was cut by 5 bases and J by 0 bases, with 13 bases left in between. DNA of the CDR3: TGTGCCAGTAGTTCCCCTGGGGGTATGAACACTGAAGCTTTCTTT. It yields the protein CASSSPGGMNTEAFF.

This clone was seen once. CDR3 bases: TGTGCCAGCAGCGCAGGGAGGAGCAATCAGCCCCAGCATTTT. Translation gives CASSAGRSNQPQHF. This sequence joins TRBV9 and TRBJ1-5; D may be TRBD1 (5 bases). The V end lost 3 bases, the J end lost 1 base, and 8 bases lay between the germline ends. Germline V gives CDR1 SGDLS, CDR2 YYNGEE. CDR3 length: 14 amino acids.

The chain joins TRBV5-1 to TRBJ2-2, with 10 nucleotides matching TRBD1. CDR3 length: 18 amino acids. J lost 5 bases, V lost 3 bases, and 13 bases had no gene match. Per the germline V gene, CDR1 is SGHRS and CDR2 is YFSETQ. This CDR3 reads CASSSRYTGTGATGELFF. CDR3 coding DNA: TGCGCCAGCAGCTCTAGATATACTGGGACAGGGGCGACCGGGGAGCTGTTTTTT.

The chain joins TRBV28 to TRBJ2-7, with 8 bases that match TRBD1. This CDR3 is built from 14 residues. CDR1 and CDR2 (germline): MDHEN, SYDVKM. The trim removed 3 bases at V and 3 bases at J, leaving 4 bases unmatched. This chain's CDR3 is CASSFRGQDYEQYF. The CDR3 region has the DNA TGTGCCAGCAGTTTCCGGGGACAGGACTACGAGCAGTACTTC.

In nucleotides, the CDR3 is TGTGCCACCCTCCTAGCGGGGGACTACGATACGCAGTATTTT. It translates to CATLLAGDYDTQYF. V is TRBV6-5 and J is TRBJ2-3; TRBD2 agrees at 10 bases. Trimming removed 10 bases from V and 6 bases from J; junction bases left unmatched: 10. The CDR3 has 14 amino acids. Germline loops: CDR1 MNHEY, CDR2 SVGAGI.

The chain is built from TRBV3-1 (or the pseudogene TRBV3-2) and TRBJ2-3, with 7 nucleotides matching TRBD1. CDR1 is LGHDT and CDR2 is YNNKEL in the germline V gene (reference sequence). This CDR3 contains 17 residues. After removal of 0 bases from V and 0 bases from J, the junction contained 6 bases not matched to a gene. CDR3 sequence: CASSQDKGAASTDTQYF. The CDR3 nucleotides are TGTGCCAGCAGCCAAGATAAGGGGGCCGCAAGCACAGATACGCAGTATTTT.

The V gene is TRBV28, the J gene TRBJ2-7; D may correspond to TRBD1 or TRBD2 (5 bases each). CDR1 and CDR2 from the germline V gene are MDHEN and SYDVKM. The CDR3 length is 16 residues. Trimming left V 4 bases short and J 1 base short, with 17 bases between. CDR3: CASSSHGTLVSYEQYF. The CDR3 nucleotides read TGTGCCAGCAGTTCCCATGGGACGCTGGTGTCCTACGAGCAGTACTTC.

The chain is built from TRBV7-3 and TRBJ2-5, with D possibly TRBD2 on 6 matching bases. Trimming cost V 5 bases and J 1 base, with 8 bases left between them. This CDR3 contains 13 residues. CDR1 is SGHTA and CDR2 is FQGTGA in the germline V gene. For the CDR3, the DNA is TGTGCCAGCAGCCGCGGGGCCCAAGAGACCCAGTACTTC. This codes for CASSRGAQETQYF.

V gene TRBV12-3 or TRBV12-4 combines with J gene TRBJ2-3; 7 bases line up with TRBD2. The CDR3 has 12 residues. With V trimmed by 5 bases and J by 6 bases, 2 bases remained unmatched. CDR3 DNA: TGTGCCAGCAGTAAAGCGGGGGATACGCAGTATTTT. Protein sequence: CASSKAGDTQYF.

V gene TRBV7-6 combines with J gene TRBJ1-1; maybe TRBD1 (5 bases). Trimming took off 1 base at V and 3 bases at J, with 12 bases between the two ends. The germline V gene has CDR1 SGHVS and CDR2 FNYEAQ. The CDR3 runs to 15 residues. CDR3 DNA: TGTGCCAGCAGCTTAGATCAGGGCGCGGACACTGAAGCTTTCTTT. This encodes CASSLDQGADTEAFF.

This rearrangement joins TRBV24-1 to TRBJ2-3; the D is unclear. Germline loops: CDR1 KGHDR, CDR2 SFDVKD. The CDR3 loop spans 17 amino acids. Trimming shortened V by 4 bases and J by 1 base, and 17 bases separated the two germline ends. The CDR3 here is CATSDELQADGTDTQYF. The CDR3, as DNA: TGTGCCACCAGTGACGAACTCCAGGCGGATGGCACAGATACGCAGTATTTT.

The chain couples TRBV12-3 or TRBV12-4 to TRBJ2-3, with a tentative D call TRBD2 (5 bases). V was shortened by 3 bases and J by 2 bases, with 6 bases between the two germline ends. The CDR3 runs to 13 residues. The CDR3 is CASSFDYTDTQYF. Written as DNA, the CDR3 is TGTGCCAGCAGTTTCGACTACACAGATACGCAGTATTTT.

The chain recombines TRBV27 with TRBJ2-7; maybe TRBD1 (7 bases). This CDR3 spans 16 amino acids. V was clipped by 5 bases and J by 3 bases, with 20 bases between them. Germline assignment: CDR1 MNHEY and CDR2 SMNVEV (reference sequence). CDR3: CASSPLGGQRFYEQYF. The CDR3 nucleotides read TGTGCCAGCAGTCCCCTGGGGGGACAGAGATTCTACGAGCAGTACTTC.

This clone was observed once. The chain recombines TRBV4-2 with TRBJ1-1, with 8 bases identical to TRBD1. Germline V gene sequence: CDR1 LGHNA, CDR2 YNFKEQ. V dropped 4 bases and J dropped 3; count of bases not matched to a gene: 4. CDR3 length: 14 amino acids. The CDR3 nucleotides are TGTGCCAGCAGCCCACCACAGGGGGACACTGAAGCTTTCTTT. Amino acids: CASSPPQGDTEAFF.

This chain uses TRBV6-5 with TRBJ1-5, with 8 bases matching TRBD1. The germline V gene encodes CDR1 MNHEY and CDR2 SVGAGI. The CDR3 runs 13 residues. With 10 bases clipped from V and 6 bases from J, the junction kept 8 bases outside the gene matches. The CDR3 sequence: CATRQGRSQPQHF. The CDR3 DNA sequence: TGTGCCACAAGACAGGGGAGAAGTCAGCCCCAGCATTTT.

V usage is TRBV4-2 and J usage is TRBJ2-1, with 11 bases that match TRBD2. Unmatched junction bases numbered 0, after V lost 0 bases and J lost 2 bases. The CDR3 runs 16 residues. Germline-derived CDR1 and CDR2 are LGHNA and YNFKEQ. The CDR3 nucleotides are TGTGCCAGCAGCCAAGATAGCGGGGGGGCCTACAATGAGCAGTTCTTC. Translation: CASSQDSGGAYNEQFF.

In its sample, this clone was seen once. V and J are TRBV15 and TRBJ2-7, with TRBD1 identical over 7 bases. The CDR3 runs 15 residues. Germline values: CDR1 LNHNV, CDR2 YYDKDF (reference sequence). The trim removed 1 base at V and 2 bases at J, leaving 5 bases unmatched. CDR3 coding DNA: TGTGCCACCAGCAGAGCAAGACAGGGACCCTACGAGCAGTACTTC. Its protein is CATSRARQGPYEQYF.

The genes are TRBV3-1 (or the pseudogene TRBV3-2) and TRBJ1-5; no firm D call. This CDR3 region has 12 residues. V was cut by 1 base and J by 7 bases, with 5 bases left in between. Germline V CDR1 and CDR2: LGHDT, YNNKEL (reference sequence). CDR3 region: CASSQVDQPQHF. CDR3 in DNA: TGTGCCAGCAGCCAAGTTGACCAGCCCCAGCATTTT.

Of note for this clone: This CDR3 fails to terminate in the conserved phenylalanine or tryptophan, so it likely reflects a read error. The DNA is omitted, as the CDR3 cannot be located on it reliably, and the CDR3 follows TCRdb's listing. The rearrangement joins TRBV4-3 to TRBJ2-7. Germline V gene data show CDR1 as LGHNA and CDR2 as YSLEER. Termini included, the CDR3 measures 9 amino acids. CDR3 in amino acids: CASSQDGGI.